Each of the 10 T cell receptor beta chains below was sequenced from the same sample in a study of T cells in Graves' hyperthyroidism and ophthalmopathy. Amplified TCR beta CDR3 regions came from RNA transcripts. During a first-round RT-PCR of the TCR CDR3, the HTBI primer set was used. TCRdb reprocessed the multiplex PCR reads via MiXCR and lists one record per CDR3 protein. The sample includes roughly 700,000 distinct CDR3 sequences, around 16% of them seen just once. Sequencing was done on a sample of blood. The source is a man aged 45 to 65 with Graves' hyperthyroidism.

This clonotype came up many times. J is TRBJ1-2 and V is TRBV2; D possibly corresponds to TRBD1 (5 bases). V lost 7 bases, J lost 3 bases, and 12 bases lay in between. Germline CDR1 SNHLY, CDR2 FYNNEI. This CDR3 has 13 amino acids. CDR3 sequence reads: CASNPTVDYGYTF. CDR3 in DNA: TGTGCCAGCAATCCGACAGTTGACTATGGCTACACCTTC.

In regard to this clonotype: A much larger clone differs from this one at a single base, so this may be a read error. The genes are TRBV7-9 and TRBJ2-5; D remains ambiguous. Germline V gives CDR1 SEHNR, CDR2 FQNEAQ (reference sequence). CDR3 length equals 13 residues. V gave up 1 base and J gave up 4 bases, with 7 bases separating them. CDR3 sequence reads: CASSLVYGETQYF. The CDR3 nucleotides read TGTGCCAGCAGCTTAGTTTACGGAGAGACCCAGTACTTC.

This clonotype was picked up many times. In DNA form, the CDR3 reads TGTGCCAGCAGACGGACAGTCCCCGGAGGCGAGCAGTACTTC. This gives the protein CASRRTVPGGEQYF. The J gene is TRBJ2-7, the V gene TRBV6-5; weak D call: TRBD1 (6 bases). The germline V gene has CDR1 MNHEY and CDR2 SVGAGI. V was cut by 6 bases and J by 6 bases, with 18 bases left in between. The CDR3 runs to 14 residues.

The CDR3 spells CASSQNQASGRLGEQFF. CDR3 coding DNA: TGCGCCAGCAGCCAGAACCAAGCCAGCGGGAGGTTAGGAGAGCAGTTCTTC. The rearrangement links TRBV4-3 to TRBJ2-1; 9 bases fit TRBD2. V lost 3 bases to trimming and J lost 10 bases; unmatched junction nucleotides: 16. The CDR3 runs to 17 residues. Germline V gene sequence: CDR1 LGHNA, CDR2 YSLEER.

This sequence joins TRBV9 and TRBJ2-6; D unresolved. The V and J ends lost 2 bases and 2 bases respectively, with 11 bases between them. CDR1 is SGDLS and CDR2 is YYNGEE in the germline V gene. There are 16 residues in the CDR3. CDR3 protein: CASSVGSAAGANVLTF. The DNA for the CDR3 is TGTGCCAGCAGCGTCGGCAGCGCAGCTGGGGCCAACGTCCTGACTTTC.

This clonotype was seen a few times. The rearrangement joins TRBV6-1 to TRBJ2-7; D might be TRBD1 (7 bases). CDR1 MNHNS and CDR2 SASEGT come from the germline V gene. Deletions cut 6 bases from V and 3 bases from J, with 15 bases between. This CDR3 has 14 residues. The DNA for the CDR3 is TGTGCCAGCAGGCGGGACAGATTATACTACGAGCAGTACTTC. Translated: CASRRDRLYYEQYF.

The chain couples TRBV19 to TRBJ2-7; D unresolved. There are 15 residues in the CDR3. Germline V lookup: CDR1 LNHDA, CDR2 SQIVND (reference sequence). Trimming left V 3 bases short and J 2 bases short, with 14 bases between. In DNA, the CDR3 is TGTGCCAGTAGTATGGACGTGACCTTCACCTACGAGCAGTACTTC. This translates into CASSMDVTFTYEQYF.

The sample holds many counts of this clonotype. The rearrangement uses TRBV6-2 or TRBV6-3 and TRBJ2-6; weak D call: TRBD1 (6 bases). Germline V gene sequence: CDR1 MNHEY, CDR2 SVGEGT. This CDR3 has 16 residues. With 4 bases removed from V and 2 bases from J, the gap between germline ends came to 12 bases. The CDR3: CASSSPGAPGANVLTF. CDR3 DNA sequence: TGTGCCAGCAGTTCGCCAGGGGCGCCTGGGGCCAACGTCCTGACTTTC.

The table lists this clonotype with many counts. J is TRBJ1-5 and V is TRBV6-1, with 12 bases lining up with TRBD1. CDR1 and CDR2 (germline): MNHNS, SASEGT. The CDR3 covers 16 residues. V gave up 6 bases and J gave up 7 bases; unmatched junction bases: 10. CDR3 in amino acids: CASRTGTGGARQPQHF. CDR3 in DNA: TGTGCCAGCAGAACCGGGACAGGGGGCGCGCGGCAGCCCCAGCATTTT.

This clonotype was seen a handful of times. The chain employs TRBV30 and TRBJ1-3; D is perhaps TRBD1 (6 bases). Germline-derived CDR1 and CDR2 are GTSNPN and SVGIG (reference sequence). The CDR3 has 14 residues. V lost 4 bases to trimming and J lost 0 bases, with 10 bases between them. CDR3 sequence reads: CAWTRGNSGNTIYF. The DNA of the CDR3 is TGTGCCTGGACCAGGGGCAACTCTGGAAACACCATATATTTT.